Below, 21 T cell receptor beta chains from the same sample are listed, as sequenced in a study of cytomegalovirus exposure and HLA in healthy donors. This PCR relied on a set of 60 Vbeta primers and 13 Jbeta primers. Using immunoSEQ multiplex PCR, the repertoire was profiled, and TCRdb retains in-frame clones only, with some absent. The sample holds approximately 92,000 clones; around 77% are singletons and the top ten take roughly 6.6%. The specimen was PBMCs. The source of these receptors is a man in his fifties or sixties in good health and CMV-seropositive.

The chain joins TRBV7-9 to TRBJ2-5; D call uncertain. The CDR3 is 13 amino acids. V dropped 1 base and J dropped 3 bases, with 6 bases sitting between them. From germline, CDR1 is SEHNR and CDR2 FQNEAQ (reference sequence). CDR3 in amino acids: CASSLESEETQYF. As DNA, the CDR3 is TGTGCCAGCAGCTTAGAAAGCGAAGAGACCCAGTACTTC.

The rearrangement links TRBV19 to TRBJ1-1; 9 nucleotides line up with TRBD1. The CDR3 has 14 residues. V lost 5 bases to trimming and J lost 8 bases; unmatched junction nucleotides: 9. Germline assignment: CDR1 LNHDA and CDR2 SQIVND (reference sequence). The DNA for the CDR3 is TGTGCCAGTAGTTTCACGGACAGGGGAAAAGAAGCTTTCTTT. Protein sequence: CASSFTDRGKEAFF.

The chain employs TRBV19 and TRBJ1-6; 9 bases align to TRBD1. The CDR3 runs to 14 residues. Germline CDR1 LNHDA, CDR2 SQIVND (reference sequence). Trimming took 5 bases from V and 7 from J; bases not matched to a gene: 3. CDR3 sequence reads: CASSPGTGNSPLHF. DNA of the CDR3: TGTGCCAGTAGTCCCGGGACAGGGAATTCACCCCTCCACTTT.

V usage is TRBV6-6 and J usage is TRBJ1-5; 10 bases match TRBD1. With 2 bases clipped from V and 5 bases from J, the junction kept 6 bases outside the gene matches. There are 16 residues in the CDR3. CDR1 is MNHNY, CDR2 SVGAGI, per germline (reference sequence). The CDR3 DNA is TGTGCCAGCAGTTACGGGACAGGGGTAAATGATCAGCCCCAGCATTTT. Amino acid sequence: CASSYGTGVNDQPQHF.

Written as DNA, the CDR3 is TGTGCCAGCCGCCGGGGGCTAGGGGGGGTGTCTGAAGCTTTCTTT. Its protein is CASRRGLGGVSEAFF. This chain uses TRBV27 with TRBJ1-1; the D gene is possibly TRBD1 (6 bases). CDR1 and CDR2 (germline): MNHEY, SMNVEV (reference sequence). The CDR3 consists of 15 residues. V was clipped by 8 bases and J by 6 bases, with 22 bases between them.

This clone was counted only a few times. The chain carries TRBV14 and TRBJ1-1; 7 nucleotides align to TRBD1. The CDR3 sequence is 16 residues long. CDR1 and CDR2 (germline): SGHDN, FVKESK. V lost 4 bases and J lost 0; bases outside the gene matches: 8. The chain's CDR3 is CASSLTGTALNTEAFF. The CDR3, as DNA: TGTGCCAGCAGCCTTACCGGGACAGCCCTGAACACTGAAGCTTTCTTT.

This clone has only a few counts. The rearrangement uses TRBV4-1 and TRBJ2-3; D is undetermined. Looked up from germline, CDR1 is MGHRA and CDR2 is YSYEKL. The germline V and J ends were trimmed by 2 bases and 1 base, with 4 bases remaining between them. This CDR3 spans 13 amino acids. CDR3 protein: CASSQLGTDTQYF. CDR3 DNA: TGCGCCAGCAGCCAATTAGGCACAGATACGCAGTATTTT.

The V gene is TRBV5-1, the J gene TRBJ1-3; TRBD1 aligns across 10 bases. With 4 bases clipped from V and 7 bases from J, the junction kept 8 bases outside the gene matches. CDR1 and CDR2 (germline): SGHRS, YFSETQ. The CDR3 length is 15 residues. The CDR3 DNA is TGCGCCAGCAGCCTGATCCCGGGACAGGGGAACACCATATATTTT. Translated: CASSLIPGQGNTIYF.

The chain couples TRBV5-1 to TRBJ1-2, with 8 bases aligning to TRBD1. The CDR3 contains 13 residues. V was clipped by 3 bases and J by 5 bases; unmatched bases: 3. CDR1 is SGHRS, CDR2 YFSETQ, per germline. CDR3 in amino acids: CASSSQGEYGYTF. CDR3 bases: TGCGCCAGCAGCTCACAGGGGGAATATGGCTACACCTTC.

In the case of this clone: The junction shows a germline mismatch at one end, possibly a read error. The chain uses TRBV30 and TRBJ1-5; D unclear. This CDR3 has 13 residues. Looked up from germline, CDR1 is GTSNPN and CDR2 is SVGIG (reference sequence). CDR3 coding DNA: TGTGCCTGGAGTGTAAAGGGAGATCAGCCCCAGAATTTT. This codes for CAWSVKGDQPQNF.

The rearrangement links TRBV9 to TRBJ1-1; TRBD1 agrees at 8 bases. The V and J ends lost 4 bases and 5 bases, in that order; junction bases with no gene match: 10. Germline lookup yields CDR1 SGDLS and CDR2 YYNGEE. The CDR3 consists of 15 residues. The CDR3 DNA sequence: TGTGCCAGCAGCCCTCGGACAGGGAGCGGTACTGAAGCTTTCTTT. Protein product: CASSPRTGSGTEAFF.

This chain links TRBV15 with TRBJ2-5; D call uncertain. The V gene's germline CDR1 is LNHNV and CDR2 YYDKDF (reference sequence). The CDR3 runs to 14 residues. V was trimmed by 0 bases and J by 0 bases, leaving 5 bases between them. The CDR3, as DNA: TGTGCCACCAGCAGAGATCGGTACCAAGAGACCCAGTACTTC. Protein sequence: CATSRDRYQETQYF.

This sequence joins TRBV29-1 and TRBJ2-1; 7 nucleotides line up with TRBD1. Germline V gene sequence: CDR1 SQVTM, CDR2 ANQGSEA. The CDR3 has 14 amino acids. V lost 5 bases, J lost 9 bases, and 13 bases stayed unmatched. The CDR3 region has the DNA TGCAGCGTTCCCGCACATAGACAGGGAAGTGAGCAGTTCTTC. This translates into CSVPAHRQGSEQFF.

The rearrangement joins TRBV12-5 to TRBJ2-1, with D perhaps matching TRBD2 (6 bases). This CDR3 contains 14 residues. Germline CDR1 LGHNT, CDR2 FRNRAP. V shed 5 bases and J shed 7 bases, with 15 bases lying between them. DNA for the CDR3: TGTGCTAGTGGTCCCCTCGGGAGTGAGAATGAGCAGTTCTTC. This codes for CASGPLGSENEQFF.

The chain carries TRBV6-1 and TRBJ2-6; D is uncertain. The CDR3 sequence is 14 residues long. Germline V lookup: CDR1 MNHNS, CDR2 SASEGT. Trimming removed 11 bases at V and 0 bases at J, with 11 bases between. The CDR3 DNA is TGTGCCGCCGACTCCAGCTCTGGGGCCAACGTCCTGACTTTC. Residues: CAADSSSGANVLTF.

The chain couples TRBV7-3 to TRBJ2-2, with D possibly matching TRBD1 (7 bases). Trimming pared 5 bases from V and 0 bases from J, leaving 25 bases between. Germline lookup yields CDR1 SGHTA and CDR2 FQGTGA. The length of the CDR3 is 20 residues. The CDR3 bases are TGTGCCAGCAGCCCCCGAGCAGGGGGGCCCCGGGCACCGAACACCGGGGAGCTGTTTTTT. Protein sequence: CASSPRAGGPRAPNTGELFF.

The chain is built from TRBV30 and TRBJ2-5; the D gene is possibly TRBD1 (5 bases). The CDR3 has 16 residues. From germline, CDR1 is GTSNPN and CDR2 SVGIG (reference sequence). Trimming removed 0 bases at V and 5 bases at J, with 19 bases between. The CDR3 reads CAWSVHQGRLVETQYF. CDR3 nucleotides: TGTGCCTGGAGTGTACACCAGGGAAGGCTTGTGGAGACCCAGTACTTC. Supplemented by reference TRBV30 and TRBJ2-5, the full variable domain reads SQTIHQWPATLVQPVGSPLSLECTVEGTSNPNLYWYRQAAGRGLQLLFYSVGIGQISSEVPQNLSASRPQDRQFILSSKKLLLSDSGFYLCAWSVHQGRLVETQYFGPGTRLLVL.

The J gene is TRBJ2-7, the V gene TRBV18, with D tentatively TRBD1 (5 bases). The CDR3 sequence is 14 residues long. In germline, CDR1 is KGHSH, CDR2 LQKENI. V was shortened by 3 bases and J by 3 bases, with 12 bases between the two germline ends. DNA of the CDR3: TGTGCCAGCTCACCCGTGACAGTTGACTACGAGCAGTACTTC. It codes for CASSPVTVDYEQYF.

V gene TRBV9 combines with J gene TRBJ2-1; perhaps TRBD2 as D (6 bases). The CDR3 loop spans 14 amino acids. V was trimmed by 6 bases and J by 0 bases, leaving 10 bases between them. The germline CDR1 and CDR2 sequences are SGDLS and YYNGEE. The CDR3 nucleotides read TGTGCCAGCACCCTCGGGAGCTCCTACAATGAGCAGTTCTTC. It codes for CASTLGSSYNEQFF.

V and J are TRBV27 and TRBJ2-4, with D maybe TRBD1 (6 bases). With 6 bases removed from V and 7 bases from J, the gap between germline ends came to 19 bases. The CDR3 has 15 amino acids. CDR1 MNHEY and CDR2 SMNVEV come from the germline V gene (reference sequence). The CDR3 DNA follows: TGTGCCAGCAGCTCTGGGGGCCATAGGGGGAACATTCAGTACTTC. It specifies CASSSGGHRGNIQYF.

The chain recombines TRBV5-1 with TRBJ1-5; maybe TRBD1 (5 bases). There are 14 residues in the CDR3. The V gene lost 0 bases and the J gene lost 4 bases, with 8 bases spanning the gap. Germline CDR1 is SGHRS and CDR2 is YFSETQ. As DNA, the CDR3 is TGCGCCAGCAGCTTGGAGGGGTTGAATCAGCCCCAGCATTTT. This encodes CASSLEGLNQPQHF. Supplemented by reference TRBV5-1 and TRBJ1-5, the full variable domain reads KAGVTQTPRYLIKTRGQQVTLSCSPISGHRSVSWYQQTPGQGLQFLFEYFSETQRNKGNFPGRFSGRQFSNSRSEMNVSTLELGDSALYLCASSLEGLNQPQHFGDGTRLSIL.